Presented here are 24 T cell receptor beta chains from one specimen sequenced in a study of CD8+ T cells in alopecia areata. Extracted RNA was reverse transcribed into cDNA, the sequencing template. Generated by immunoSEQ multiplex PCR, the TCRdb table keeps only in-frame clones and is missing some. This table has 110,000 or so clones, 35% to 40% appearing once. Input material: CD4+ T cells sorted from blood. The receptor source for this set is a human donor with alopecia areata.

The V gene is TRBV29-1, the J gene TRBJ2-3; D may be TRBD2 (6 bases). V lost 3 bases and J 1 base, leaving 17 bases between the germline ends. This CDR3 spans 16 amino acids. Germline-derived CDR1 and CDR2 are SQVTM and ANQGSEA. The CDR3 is CSVDLGPAGGTDTQYF. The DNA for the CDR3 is TGCAGCGTTGATTTAGGCCCAGCGGGCGGCACAGATACGCAGTATTTT.

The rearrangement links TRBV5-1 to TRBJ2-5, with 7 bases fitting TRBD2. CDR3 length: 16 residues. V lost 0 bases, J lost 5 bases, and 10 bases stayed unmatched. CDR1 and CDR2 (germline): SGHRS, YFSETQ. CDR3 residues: CASSLEGGPTPETQYF. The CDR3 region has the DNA TGCGCCAGCAGCTTGGAGGGAGGGCCCACCCCGGAGACCCAGTACTTC.

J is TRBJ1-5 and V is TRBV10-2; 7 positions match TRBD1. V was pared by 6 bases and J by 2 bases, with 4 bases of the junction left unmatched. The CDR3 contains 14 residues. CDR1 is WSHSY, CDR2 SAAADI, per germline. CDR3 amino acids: CASRLGQGNQPQHF. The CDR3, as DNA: TGCGCCAGCAGACTCGGACAGGGCAATCAGCCCCAGCATTTT.

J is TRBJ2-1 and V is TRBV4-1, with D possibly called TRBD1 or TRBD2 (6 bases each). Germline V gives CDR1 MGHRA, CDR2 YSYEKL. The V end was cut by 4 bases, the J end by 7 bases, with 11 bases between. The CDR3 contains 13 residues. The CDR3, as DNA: TGCGCCAGCAGCCTGGTAGGGGGGAATGAGCAGTTCTTC. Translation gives CASSLVGGNEQFF.

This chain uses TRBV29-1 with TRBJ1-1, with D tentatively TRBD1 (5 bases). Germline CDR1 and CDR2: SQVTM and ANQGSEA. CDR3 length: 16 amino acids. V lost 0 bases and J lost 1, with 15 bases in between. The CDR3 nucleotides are TGCAGCGTTGAAGAAAGGGCAGGGTACACGAACACTGAAGCTTTCTTT. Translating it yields CSVEERAGYTNTEAFF.

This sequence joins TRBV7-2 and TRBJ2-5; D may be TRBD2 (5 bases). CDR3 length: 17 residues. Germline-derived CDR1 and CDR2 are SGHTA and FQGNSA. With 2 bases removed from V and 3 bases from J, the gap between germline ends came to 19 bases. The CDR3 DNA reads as TGTGCCAGCAGCTTACCCGGGGAAAGTGCCCCAAAAGAGACCCAGTACTTC. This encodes CASSLPGESAPKETQYF.

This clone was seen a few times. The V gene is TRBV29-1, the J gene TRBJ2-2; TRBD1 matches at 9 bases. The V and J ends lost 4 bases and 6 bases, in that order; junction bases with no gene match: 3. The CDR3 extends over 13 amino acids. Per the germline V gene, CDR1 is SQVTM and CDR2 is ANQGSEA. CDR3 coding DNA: TGCAGCGTTGTACAGGGGGCGGCCGGGGAGCTGTTTTTT. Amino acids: CSVVQGAAGELFF.

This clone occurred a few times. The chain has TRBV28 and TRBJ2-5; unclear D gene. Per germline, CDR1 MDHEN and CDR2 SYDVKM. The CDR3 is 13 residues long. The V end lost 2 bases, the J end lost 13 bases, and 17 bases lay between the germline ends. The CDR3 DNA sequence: TGTGCCAGCAGTTTACCTCACAAGGTTTATTTGTACTTC. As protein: CASSLPHKVYLYF.

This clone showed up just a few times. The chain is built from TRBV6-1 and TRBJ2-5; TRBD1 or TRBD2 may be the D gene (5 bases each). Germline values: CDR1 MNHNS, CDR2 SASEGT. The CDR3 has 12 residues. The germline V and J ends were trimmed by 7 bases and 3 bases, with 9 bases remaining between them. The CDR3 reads CASNRGEETQYF. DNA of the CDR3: TGTGCCAGCAATCGAGGGGAAGAGACCCAGTACTTC.

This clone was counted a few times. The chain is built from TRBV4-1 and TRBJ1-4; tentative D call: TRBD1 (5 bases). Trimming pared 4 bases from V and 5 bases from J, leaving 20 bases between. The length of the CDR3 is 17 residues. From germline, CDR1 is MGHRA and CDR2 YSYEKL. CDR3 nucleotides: TGCGCCAGCAGCCCAGGAGGGCTGGGGCGAAAGAATGAAAAACTGTTTTTT. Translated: CASSPGGLGRKNEKLFF.

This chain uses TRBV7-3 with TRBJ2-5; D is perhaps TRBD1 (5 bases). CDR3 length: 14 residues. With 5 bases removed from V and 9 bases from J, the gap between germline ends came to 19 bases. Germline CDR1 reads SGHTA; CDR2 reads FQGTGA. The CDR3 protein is CASSPDNEGSAQYF. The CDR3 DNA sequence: TGTGCCAGCAGCCCGGACAATGAAGGGTCGGCCCAGTACTTC.

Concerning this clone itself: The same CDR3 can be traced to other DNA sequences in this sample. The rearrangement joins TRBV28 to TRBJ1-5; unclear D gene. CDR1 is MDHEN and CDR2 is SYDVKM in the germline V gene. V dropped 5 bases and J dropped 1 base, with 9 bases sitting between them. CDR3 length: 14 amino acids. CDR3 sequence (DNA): TGTGCCAGCAGTCCCGGCGGGAGCAATCAGCCCCAGCATTTT. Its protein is CASSPGGSNQPQHF.

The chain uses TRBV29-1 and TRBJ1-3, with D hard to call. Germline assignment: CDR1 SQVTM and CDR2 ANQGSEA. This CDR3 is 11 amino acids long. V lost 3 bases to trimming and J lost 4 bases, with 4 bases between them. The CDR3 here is CSVDIGNTIYF. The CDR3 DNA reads TGCAGCGTTGATATCGGAAACACCATATATTTT.

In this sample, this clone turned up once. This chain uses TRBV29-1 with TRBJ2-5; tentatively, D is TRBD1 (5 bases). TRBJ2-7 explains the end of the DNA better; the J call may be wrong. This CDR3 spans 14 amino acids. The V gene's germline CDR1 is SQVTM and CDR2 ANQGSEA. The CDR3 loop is CSVVSAGPTYEQYF. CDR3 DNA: TGCAGCGTTGTTTCAGCAGGGCCGACCTACGAGCAGTACTTC.

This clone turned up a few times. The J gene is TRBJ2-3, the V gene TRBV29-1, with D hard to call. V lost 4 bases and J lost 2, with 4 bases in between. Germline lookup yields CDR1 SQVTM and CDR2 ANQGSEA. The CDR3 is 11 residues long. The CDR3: CSVAPTDTQYF. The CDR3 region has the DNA TGCAGCGTTGCCCCCACAGATACGCAGTATTTT.

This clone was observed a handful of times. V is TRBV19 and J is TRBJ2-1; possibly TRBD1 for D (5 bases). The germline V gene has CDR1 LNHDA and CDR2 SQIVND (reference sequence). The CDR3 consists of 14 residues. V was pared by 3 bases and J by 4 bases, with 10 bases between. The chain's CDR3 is CASSMRQSYNEQFF. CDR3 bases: TGTGCCAGTAGTATGCGACAGAGTTACAATGAGCAGTTCTTC. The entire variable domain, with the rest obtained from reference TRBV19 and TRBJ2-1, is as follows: DGGITQSPKYLFRKEGQNVTLSCEQNLNHDAMYWYRQDPGQGLRLIYYSQIVNDFQKGDIAEGYSVSREKKESFPLTVTSAQKNPTAFYLCASSMRQSYNEQFFGPGTRLTVL.

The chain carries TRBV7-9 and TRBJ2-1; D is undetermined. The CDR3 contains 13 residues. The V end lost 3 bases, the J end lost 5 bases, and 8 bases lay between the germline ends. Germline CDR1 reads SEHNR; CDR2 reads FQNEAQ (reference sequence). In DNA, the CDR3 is TGTGCCAGCAGCTTCCCCCGGGACAATGAGCAGTTCTTC. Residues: CASSFPRDNEQFF.

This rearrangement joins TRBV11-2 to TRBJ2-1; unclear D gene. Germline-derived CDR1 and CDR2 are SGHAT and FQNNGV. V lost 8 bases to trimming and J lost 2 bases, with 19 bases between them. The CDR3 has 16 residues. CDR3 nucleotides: TGTGCCAGCCGGCGGTCGGGTTCTAGAACCTACAATGAGCAGTTCTTC. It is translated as CASRRSGSRTYNEQFF.

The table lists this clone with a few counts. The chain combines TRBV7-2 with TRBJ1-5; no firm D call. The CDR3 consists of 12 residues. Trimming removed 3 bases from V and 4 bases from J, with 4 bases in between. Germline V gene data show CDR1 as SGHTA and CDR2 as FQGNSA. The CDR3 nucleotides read TGTGCCAGCAGCTTCTCAAATCAGCCCCAGCATTTT. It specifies CASSFSNQPQHF.

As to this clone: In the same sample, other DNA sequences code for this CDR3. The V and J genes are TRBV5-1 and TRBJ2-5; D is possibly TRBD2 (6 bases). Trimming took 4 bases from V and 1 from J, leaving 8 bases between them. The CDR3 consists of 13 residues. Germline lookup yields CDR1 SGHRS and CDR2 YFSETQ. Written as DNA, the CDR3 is TGCGCCAGCAGCCCGGGGGTCCAAGAGACCCAGTACTTC. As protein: CASSPGVQETQYF.

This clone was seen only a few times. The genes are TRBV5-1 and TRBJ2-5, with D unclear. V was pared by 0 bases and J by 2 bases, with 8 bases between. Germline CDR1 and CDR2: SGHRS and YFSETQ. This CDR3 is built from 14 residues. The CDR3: CASSLEGRQETQYF. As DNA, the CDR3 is TGCGCCAGCAGCTTGGAGGGCAGGCAAGAGACCCAGTACTTC.

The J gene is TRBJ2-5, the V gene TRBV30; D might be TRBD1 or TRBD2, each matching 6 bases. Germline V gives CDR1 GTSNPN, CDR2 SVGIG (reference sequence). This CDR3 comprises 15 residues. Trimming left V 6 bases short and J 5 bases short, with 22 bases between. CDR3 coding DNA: TGTGCCTGTGACCCCACGGGGGCCGCGACGGAGACCCAGTACTTC. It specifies CACDPTGAATETQYF.

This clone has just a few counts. The CDR3 DNA follows: TGTGCCAGCAGCCAAGCGACCGGGACTATCACCGAGCAGTTCTTC. Its translation is CASSQATGTITEQFF. V gene TRBV14 combines with J gene TRBJ2-1, with TRBD2 matching 7 bases. This CDR3 is built from 15 residues. Per germline, CDR1 SGHDN and CDR2 FVKESK. V was pared by 1 base and J by 10 bases, with 10 bases of the junction left unmatched. The entire variable domain, with the rest obtained from reference TRBV14 and TRBJ2-1, is as follows: EAGVTQFPSHSVIEKGQTVTLRCDPISGHDNLYWYRRVMGKEIKFLLHFVKESKQDESGMPNNRFLAERTGGTYSTLKVQPAELEDSGVYFCASSQATGTITEQFFGPGTRLTVL.

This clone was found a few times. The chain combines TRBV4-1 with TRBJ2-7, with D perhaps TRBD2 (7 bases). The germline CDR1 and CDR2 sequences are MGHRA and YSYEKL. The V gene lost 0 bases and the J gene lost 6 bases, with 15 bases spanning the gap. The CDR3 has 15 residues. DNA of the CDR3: TGCGCCAGCAGCCAAGACGGGGGGCGTTTACGCGAGCAGTACTTC. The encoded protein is CASSQDGGRLREQYF.